The entry below describes one T cell receptor (beta chain). These data are taken from a study of blood T cell repertoires in COVID-19. V was clipped by 4 bases and J by 6 bases; unmatched bases: 3. CDR3 length equals 15 residues. Germline CDR1 is SNHLY and CDR2 is FYNNEI. TCRdb's copy holds only in-frame clones and misses some; the assay was immunoSEQ multiplex PCR. The sample contains about 200,000 clones, around three quarters of which appear only once. The TCR sequence derives from a woman in her 70s with acute or convalescent COVID-19. Sequencing was performed on peripheral blood. The chain is built from TRBV2 and TRBJ2-2, with 12 bases fitting TRBD2. In nucleotides, the CDR3 is TGTGCCAGCAGTGCATCTAGCGGGGGGGCCGGGGAGCTGTTTTTT. It codes for CASSASSGGAGELFF.